One sample yielded the 25 T cell receptor beta chains listed below, sequenced in a study of T-cell reconstitution after alpha-beta-depleted transplantation in children. Preparation of the TCRbeta library involved a method that used unique molecular identifiers. Each CDR3 protein is one row after TCRdb ran MiXCR on the PCR reads. Of approximately 130,000 distinct CDR3 sequences listed, roughly 10% were seen once; the top ten hold less than 25%. The source material was PBMCs, mostly from graft donor cells, sampled 180 days after TCRalphabeta/CD19-depleted stem cell transplant. Receptors were obtained from a girl in the first two years of life who had a stem cell transplant for combined immunodeficiency, so the T cells may come from the graft donor.

This clonotype was detected ten times or more. V and J are TRBV6-5 and TRBJ2-2, with D perhaps given as TRBD1 or TRBD2 (5 bases each). Germline V CDR1 and CDR2: MNHEY, SVGAGI. Trimming pared 2 bases from V and 4 bases from J, leaving 14 bases between. The CDR3 has 16 residues. The CDR3 coding sequence is TGTGCCAGCAGTTACGCCCCCGGGACGGGCACCGGGGAGCTGTTTTTT. Translated: CASSYAPGTGTGELFF.

This clonotype has just one count. This sequence joins TRBV9 and TRBJ2-5; D possibly corresponds to TRBD1 (5 bases). CDR1 and CDR2 from the germline V gene are SGDLS and YYNGEE. Deletions cut 4 bases from V and 3 bases from J, with 19 bases between. The CDR3 extends over 16 amino acids. The CDR3 loop reads CASSFQPTRGEETQYF. The CDR3 DNA reads as TGTGCCAGCAGCTTCCAACCCACAAGGGGCGAAGAGACCCAGTACTTC.

This clonotype was seen more than once but under ten times. This chain links TRBV5-1 with TRBJ2-7; 8 nucleotides line up with TRBD2. V lost 0 bases to trimming and J lost 0 bases; unmatched junction nucleotides: 14. This CDR3 has 19 amino acids. Germline V lookup: CDR1 SGHRS, CDR2 YFSETQ. CDR3 sequence reads: CASSLGRPVLADPSYEQYF. The CDR3 nucleotides are TGCGCCAGCAGCTTGGGACGGCCGGTACTAGCGGATCCCTCCTACGAGCAGTACTTC.

V and J are TRBV29-1 and TRBJ2-7; D is unresolved. V was trimmed by 4 bases and J by 4 bases, leaving 5 bases between them. The CDR3 runs to 10 residues. Germline V lookup: CDR1 SQVTM, CDR2 ANQGSEA. The CDR3 loop is CSVGDYEQYF. In DNA, the CDR3 is TGCAGCGTTGGGGATTACGAGCAGTACTTC.

This clonotype has at least ten counts. The chain recombines TRBV21-1 with TRBJ2-3; the D segment call TRBD1 is taken from the table without a DNA check. TRBV21-1 is a recognized pseudogene. CDR3 size: 16 residues. The CDR3 nucleotides are TGTGCCAGCAGCAAAGAAAGACAGGGACGAACAGATACGCAGTATTTT. This sequence encodes CASSKERQGRTDTQYF.

J is TRBJ1-2 and V is TRBV10-3; D may be TRBD1 (6 bases). V shed 0 bases and J shed 0 bases, with 11 bases lying between them. This CDR3 spans 16 amino acids. Germline CDR1 reads ENHRY; CDR2 reads SYGVKD. The CDR3 DNA follows: TGTGCCATCAGTGAGTCAGGGGGGGCCTCTAACTATGGCTACACCTTC. It encodes CAISESGGASNYGYTF.

The sample holds a few counts of this clonotype. CDR3 nucleotides: TGTGCCAGCAGCTTCCACAGGGAGACGATGAACACTGAAGCTTTCTTT. Residues: CASSFHRETMNTEAFF. V gene TRBV7-2 combines with J gene TRBJ1-1; a weak D match, TRBD1 (6 bases). The CDR3 has 16 amino acids. Germline values: CDR1 SGHTA, CDR2 FQGNSA. The V gene lost 3 bases and the J gene lost 0 bases, with 14 bases spanning the gap.

The table lists this clonotype with a few counts. This sequence joins TRBV7-3 and TRBJ1-2, with 7 bases aligning to TRBD1. In germline, CDR1 is SGHTA, CDR2 FQGTGA. The ends lost 4 bases at V and 6 bases at J; junction bases unmatched: 5. The CDR3 length is 13 residues. Written as DNA, the CDR3 is TGTGCCAGCAGCTCAGACAGGGTCCATGGCTACACCTTC. Amino acid sequence: CASSSDRVHGYTF.

There are many counts of this clonotype. J is TRBJ2-3 and V is TRBV5-1; 10 bases match TRBD1. The CDR3 runs to 15 residues. The germline V gene has CDR1 SGHRS and CDR2 YFSETQ. Trimming removed 2 bases from V and 4 bases from J; junction bases left unmatched: 4. CDR3 DNA sequence: TGCGCCAGCAGCTTTGTGACAGGGGGCTCAGATACGCAGTATTTT. Its translation is CASSFVTGGSDTQYF. Together with reference TRBV5-1 and TRBJ2-3, the CDR3 gives the full variable domain: KAGVTQTPRYLIKTRGQQVTLSCSPISGHRSVSWYQQTPGQGLQFLFEYFSETQRNKGNFPGRFSGRQFSNSRSEMNVSTLELGDSALYLCASSFVTGGSDTQYFGPGTRLTVL.

This clonotype was observed a few times. V gene TRBV4-1 combines with J gene TRBJ2-2; D remains ambiguous. The V gene lost 3 bases and the J gene lost 6 bases, with 11 bases spanning the gap. The CDR3 runs to 14 residues. Germline V gene sequence: CDR1 MGHRA, CDR2 YSYEKL. The CDR3 DNA follows: TGCGCCAGCAGCCAGCCTAAGCAGGCCGGGGAGCTGTTTTTT. Protein: CASSQPKQAGELFF.

About this clonotype itself: Here the CDR3 omits its conserved ending phenylalanine or tryptophan, so a read error is the likely source. The gene calls are TRBV19 and TRBJ2-7; tentative D call: TRBD2 (6 bases). V shed 7 bases and J shed 2 bases, with 15 bases lying between them. Per the germline V gene, CDR1 is LNHDA and CDR2 is SQIVND (reference sequence). The CDR3 is made up of 14 amino acids. The CDR3 bases are TGTGCCAGTATTGAGGCCCGGAGGGCCTACGAGCAGTACTTG. This gives the protein CASIEARRAYEQYL.

The chain is built from TRBV5-6 and TRBJ2-5, with a weak D call TRBD2 (5 bases). The germline gives CDR1 SGHDT, CDR2 YYEEEE. Trimming took 1 base from V and 1 from J, leaving 8 bases between them. The CDR3 has 14 amino acids. The CDR3 DNA follows: TGTGCCAGCAGCTTGTCGGAGGTCCAAGAGACCCAGTACTTC. Translated, it gives CASSLSEVQETQYF.

V is TRBV15 and J is TRBJ2-7, with 11 bases lining up with TRBD2. V dropped 1 base and J dropped 5; count of bases not matched to a gene: 7. The length of the CDR3 is 16 residues. The germline V gene has CDR1 LNHNV and CDR2 YYDKDF (reference sequence). CDR3 amino acids: CATSRGGLAGLHEQYF. The CDR3 coding sequence is TGTGCCACCAGCAGAGGTGGACTAGCGGGTCTGCACGAGCAGTACTTC.

This clonotype came up a few times. The chain links TRBV5-5 to TRBJ2-2; no clear D gene. The V gene's germline CDR1 is SGHKS and CDR2 YYEKEE (reference sequence). Trimming cost V 0 bases and J 0 bases, with 6 bases left between them. The CDR3 contains 15 residues. The CDR3 sequence is CASSLEPANTGELFF. DNA for the CDR3: TGTGCCAGCAGCTTGGAACCCGCGAACACCGGGGAGCTGTTTTTT.

The V and J genes are TRBV12-3 or TRBV12-4 and TRBJ1-2; tentative D call: TRBD1 (6 bases). The CDR3 totals 17 residues. V was pared by 6 bases and J by 8 bases, with 28 bases between. For the CDR3, the DNA is TGTGCCAGCAGCCCCCTCCTGGGCTTCGTCCGGGGGCAAGGCTACACCTTC. Translating it yields CASSPLLGFVRGQGYTF.

This chain links TRBV10-3 with TRBJ1-2, with D tentatively TRBD1 (5 bases). Trimming took 9 bases from V and 3 from J, leaving 8 bases between them. Germline CDR1 ENHRY, CDR2 SYGVKD. The CDR3 runs to 11 residues. The CDR3 here is CAIQGDYGYTF. CDR3 nucleotides: TGTGCCATTCAGGGTGACTATGGCTACACCTTC.

This chain links TRBV7-6 with TRBJ2-1; 8 bases are a match to TRBD1. The CDR3 length is 16 residues. CDR1 SGHVS and CDR2 FNYEAQ come from the germline V gene. The V gene end was trimmed by 0 bases and the J gene end by 4 bases; junction bases not matched to a gene: 5. In DNA, the CDR3 is TGTGCCAGCAGCTTAGCGGACAGGGAAGGTTACAATGAGCAGTTCTTC. Amino acid sequence: CASSLADREGYNEQFF.

This clonotype has only a few counts. The chain employs TRBV12-3 or TRBV12-4 and TRBJ2-3; 7 bases align to TRBD1. This CDR3 has 14 amino acids. V shed 5 bases and J 0 bases; nucleotides not matched to a gene: 2. The CDR3 DNA reads TGTGCCAGCAGTACAGGGGATAGCACAGATACGCAGTATTTT. Protein: CASSTGDSTDTQYF.

V usage is TRBV5-1 and J usage is TRBJ1-4; D perhaps matches TRBD1 (5 bases). V lost 4 bases, J lost 4 bases, and 8 bases lay in between. CDR3 size: 13 residues. CDR1 is SGHRS, CDR2 YFSETQ, per germline. CDR3 region: CASSRDVNEKLFF. DNA for the CDR3: TGCGCCAGCAGCCGGGACGTTAATGAAAAACTGTTTTTT.

In its sample, this clonotype was seen a few times. The chain employs TRBV12-3 or TRBV12-4 and TRBJ2-1; a possible D gene is TRBD2 (6 bases). There are 19 residues in the CDR3. V lost 7 bases, J lost 0 bases, and 25 bases lay in between. CDR3 sequence reads: CASTTLRAGLWSSYNEQFF. CDR3 DNA: TGTGCCAGCACTACCCTACGGGCGGGGCTTTGGAGCTCCTACAATGAGCAGTTCTTC.

V and J are TRBV5-1 and TRBJ2-5; tentative D call: TRBD2 (6 bases). This CDR3 has 14 residues. Between the trimmed V and J ends, which lost 4 bases and 5 bases, there was a span of 15 bases. Germline CDR1 SGHRS, CDR2 YFSETQ. The CDR3: CASSELAGEETQYF. The CDR3 region has the DNA TGCGCCAGCAGCGAACTAGCCGGGGAGGAGACCCAGTACTTC.

This clonotype was observed a few times. The chain uses TRBV12-3 or TRBV12-4 and TRBJ2-1; 11 bases are a match to TRBD1. The CDR3 loop spans 17 amino acids. Trimming took 5 bases from V and 10 from J; bases not matched to a gene: 16. The CDR3 spells CASSLSGDRGVCDEQFF. As DNA, the CDR3 is TGTGCCAGCAGTCTCTCCGGGGACAGGGGGGTATGTGACGAGCAGTTCTTC.

This clonotype was picked up a small number of times. CDR3 DNA: TGTGCCAGCTCACCACCGGGACTAGCGGGAGGTTGGGGCGAGCAGTACTTC. Its translation is CASSPPGLAGGWGEQYF. V usage is TRBV18 and J usage is TRBJ2-7, with 15 bases identical to TRBD2. V shed 0 bases, J shed 6 bases, and the junction held 6 bases outside the gene matches. Germline CDR1 reads KGHSH; CDR2 reads LQKENI. This CDR3 comprises 17 residues.

The rearrangement joins TRBV11-3 to TRBJ2-7, with D perhaps assigned TRBD1 or TRBD2 (5 bases each). The CDR3 totals 17 residues. Germline CDR1 SGHNT, CDR2 YENEEA. Trimming left V 1 base short and J 4 bases short, with 20 bases between. The CDR3 DNA reads as TGTGCCAGCAGCTTAGTCCGGGACCACGGTTTCGGGTACGAGCAGTACTTC. This gives the protein CASSLVRDHGFGYEQYF. Looking up the rest from reference TRBV11-3 and TRBJ2-7 gives the full variable domain: EAGVVQSPRYKIIEKKQPVAFWCNPISGHNTLYWYLQNLGQGPELLIRYENEEAVDDSQLPKDRFSAERLKGVDSTLKIQPAELGDSAVYLCASSLVRDHGFGYEQYFGPGTRLTVT.

The rearrangement links TRBV7-3 to TRBJ2-5; D is possibly TRBD1 (5 bases). CDR1 SGHTA and CDR2 FQGTGA come from the germline V gene. The CDR3 extends over 16 amino acids. Trimming pared 5 bases from V and 1 base from J, leaving 17 bases between. The CDR3 nucleotides are TGTGCCAGCAGCCCGAGGACATCCCCGGCCCAAGAGACCCAGTACTTC. The encoded protein is CASSPRTSPAQETQYF.